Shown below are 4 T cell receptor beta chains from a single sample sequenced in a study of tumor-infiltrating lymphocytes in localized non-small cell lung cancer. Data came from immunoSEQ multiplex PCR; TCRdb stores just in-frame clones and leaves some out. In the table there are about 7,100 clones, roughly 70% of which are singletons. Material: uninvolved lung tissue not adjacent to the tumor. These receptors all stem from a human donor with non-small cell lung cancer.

This chain's CDR3 is CASSMSTLGRYGYTF. The DNA of the CDR3 is TGTGCCAGTAGTATGAGTACCCTCGGCCGCTATGGCTACACCTTC. The V call is TRBV19, the J call TRBJ1-2; D is unresolved. The CDR3 is made up of 15 amino acids. V was shortened by 3 bases and J by 4 bases, with 15 bases between the two germline ends. Looked up from germline, CDR1 is LNHDA and CDR2 is SQIVND (reference sequence).

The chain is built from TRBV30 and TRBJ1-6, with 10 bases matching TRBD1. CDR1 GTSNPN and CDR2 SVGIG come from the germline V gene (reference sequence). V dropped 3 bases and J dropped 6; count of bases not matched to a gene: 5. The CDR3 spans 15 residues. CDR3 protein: CAWSDRQGANSPLHF. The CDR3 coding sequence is TGTGCCTGGAGCGATCGACAGGGGGCTAATTCACCCCTCCACTTT. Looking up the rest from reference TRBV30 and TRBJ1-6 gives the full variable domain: SQTIHQWPATLVQPVGSPLSLECTVEGTSNPNLYWYRQAAGRGLQLLFYSVGIGQISSEVPQNLSASRPQDRQFILSSKKLLLSDSGFYLCAWSDRQGANSPLHFGNGTRLTVT.

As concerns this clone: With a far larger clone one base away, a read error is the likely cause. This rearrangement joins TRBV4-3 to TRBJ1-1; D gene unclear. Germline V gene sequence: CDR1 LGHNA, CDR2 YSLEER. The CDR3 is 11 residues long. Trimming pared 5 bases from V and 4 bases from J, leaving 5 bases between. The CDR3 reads CASSWGTEAFF. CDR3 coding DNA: TGCGCCAGCAGCTGGGGCACTGAAGCTTTCTTT.

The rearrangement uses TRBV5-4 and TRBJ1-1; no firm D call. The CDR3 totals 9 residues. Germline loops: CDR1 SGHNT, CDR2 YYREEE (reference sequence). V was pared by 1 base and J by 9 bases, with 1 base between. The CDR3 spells CASSLQAFF. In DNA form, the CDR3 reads TGTGCCAGCAGCTTGCAAGCTTTCTTT.